These T cell receptor beta chains were read from a single sample in a study of blood T cell repertoires in COVID-19. Assay: immunoSEQ multiplex PCR; the TCRdb copy retains only in-frame clones and omits some. The sample holds about 120,000 clones; around 81% are singletons and the top ten take 3.5% to 4%. What was sequenced was peripheral blood. The receptors originated from a woman in her forties or fifties with acute or convalescent COVID-19. CDR3s include the opening cysteine and the closing phenylalanine or tryptophan. A D gene is named only where the DNA matches it firmly. A clone size is listed for some rows: how often the clone was seen (once, few, many), or a class if it is expanded.

DNA: TGTGCCAGCACAGGTTTAAGTCAGCCCCAGCATTTT
CDR3: CASTGLSQPQHF
D: NA
size: NA
V: TRBV6-1
J: TRBJ1-5
length: 12

DNA: TGTGCCAGCAGTTTTTGGCAGGCTACGAACACCGGGGAGCTGTTTTTT
CDR3: CASSFWQATNTGELFF
D: NA
size: NA
V: TRBV27
J: TRBJ2-2
length: 16

DNA: TGTGCCAGTAGTAGGGACATAATTTCCTACGAGCAGTACTTC
CDR3: CASSRDIISYEQYF
D: NA
size: NA
V: TRBV19
J: TRBJ2-7
length: 14

DNA: TGTGCCAGCAGTGACGCAGGGGGCTATGGCTACACCTTC
CDR3: CASSDAGGYGYTF
D: TRBD1
size: few
V: TRBV6-1
J: TRBJ1-2
length: 13

DNA: TGTGCCAGCAGCTTCCGAGTTGGTTCTCCTAACGAGCAGTACTTC
CDR3: CASSFRVGSPNEQYF
D: NA
size: few
V: TRBV11-2
J: TRBJ2-7
length: 15

DNA: TGTGCCAGCATACTAGCGGGAGGTGAGCAGTACTTC
CDR3: CASILAGGEQYF
D: TRBD2
size: NA
V: TRBV6-5
J: TRBJ2-7
length: 12

DNA: TGTGCCAGCAGTTCGAGGGCTAGCGGGAGGAATGAGCAGTTCTTC
CDR3: CASSSRASGRNEQFF
D: TRBD2
size: NA
V: TRBV6-5
J: TRBJ2-1
length: 15

DNA: TGTGCCAGTACACCAGCAGGGTCGGGCTATGGCTACACCTTC
CDR3: CASTPAGSGYGYTF
D: NA
size: once
V: TRBV19
J: TRBJ1-2
length: 14

DNA: TGTGCCAGCATACGAGGGACAGGGTCTAACGGCTACACCTTC
CDR3: CASIRGTGSNGYTF
D: TRBD1
size: NA
V: TRBV6-5
J: TRBJ1-2
length: 14

DNA: TGTGCCAGCAGCCTTGGGGGGGTGGACACTGAAGCTTTCTTT
CDR3: CASSLGGVDTEAFF
D: NA
size: NA
V: TRBV13
J: TRBJ1-1
length: 14

DNA: TGTGCCAGCAGTCCTCGAAGTTCTAGGAATGAGCAGTTCTTC
CDR3: CASSPRSSRNEQFF
D: NA
size: NA
V: TRBV2
J: TRBJ2-1
length: 14

DNA: TGTGCCAGCAGGCGGACAGGGGGAAAGAATCAGCCCCAGCATTTT
CDR3: CASRRTGGKNQPQHF
D: TRBD1
size: once
V: TRBV6-5
J: TRBJ1-5
length: 15

DNA: TGTGCCAGCAGCTTACCCCGAAGCGGGAGGCCTAGGACCACAGATACGCAGTATTTT
CDR3: CASSLPRSGRPRTTDTQYF
D: TRBD2
size: NA
V: TRBV11-2
J: TRBJ2-3
length: 19

DNA: TGTGCCTGGAGGAGGGGAGCGGGTTTTATCTACGAGCAGTACTTC
CDR3: CAWRRGAGFIYEQYF
D: NA
size: NA
V: TRBV30
J: TRBJ2-7
length: 15

DNA: TGTGCCAGCAGGGAAACAGGGCCGAGCAATCAGCCCCAGCATTTT
CDR3: CASRETGPSNQPQHF
D: NA
size: NA
V: TRBV2
J: TRBJ1-5
length: 15

DNA: TGTGCCAGTAGTATAAGGGGGCAGCCGAACACTGAAGCTTTCTTT
CDR3: CASSIRGQPNTEAFF
D: TRBD1
size: NA
V: TRBV19
J: TRBJ1-1
length: 15

DNA: TGTGCCTCATCCAGCGAGTTAGCAGCACTTGAGCAGTACTTC
CDR3: CASSSELAALEQYF
D: NA
size: NA
V: TRBV2
J: TRBJ2-7
length: 14

DNA: TGCGCCAGCAGCCAGACTAGCGGGAGGATTTTCGGAGAGACCCAGTACTTC
CDR3: CASSQTSGRIFGETQYF
D: TRBD2
size: NA
V: TRBV5-1
J: TRBJ2-5
length: 17

DNA: TGCAGTCCTCAGGGTTCGTACGAGCAGTACTTC
CDR3: CSPQGSYEQYF
D: NA
size: NA
V: TRBV20-1
J: TRBJ2-7
length: 11

DNA: TGTGCCAGCAGTGGACAGACTAATTCACCCCTCCACTTT
CDR3: CASSGQTNSPLHF
D: NA
size: NA
V: TRBV2
J: TRBJ1-6
length: 13

DNA: TGTGCCAGCAGCTCCGGACAGGGAACGATAATCGGAGCTTTCTTT
CDR3: CASSSGQGTIIGAFF
D: TRBD1
size: NA
V: TRBV11-2
J: TRBJ1-1
length: 15

DNA: TGTGCCAGCAGTTACAGGGGGATCAATTCACCCCTCCACTTT
CDR3: CASSYRGINSPLHF
D: NA
size: NA
V: TRBV6-5
J: TRBJ1-6
length: 14

DNA: TGCGCCAGCAGCCCGGACCGCGGGACAGAGAACACCGGGGAGCTGTTTTTT
CDR3: CASSPDRGTENTGELFF
D: NA
size: NA
V: TRBV5-1
J: TRBJ2-2
length: 17

DNA: TGTGCCAGCAGTTTGACTAGCGGGACCCACAATGAGCAGTTCTTC
CDR3: CASSLTSGTHNEQFF
D: TRBD2
size: NA
V: TRBV27
J: TRBJ2-1
length: 15

DNA: TGTGCCAGCTCAAGGACTATAGCCTACAATGAGCAGTTCTTC
CDR3: CASSRTIAYNEQFF
D: NA
size: NA
V: TRBV18
J: TRBJ2-1
length: 14

DNA: TGTGCCAGTAGTTGGAGGAGTGGAGAGACCCAGTACTTC
CDR3: CASSWRSGETQYF
D: NA
size: NA
V: TRBV19
J: TRBJ2-5
length: 13

DNA: TGTGCCAGCAGCTTCCGGACAGGGGGCTTCGGCGGTGAGCAGTTCTTC
CDR3: CASSFRTGGFGGEQFF
D: TRBD1
size: NA
V: TRBV13
J: TRBJ2-1
length: 16

DNA: TGTGCCAGCAGTGAAACAGGGAACACTGAAGCTTTCTTT
CDR3: CASSETGNTEAFF
D: NA
size: NA
V: TRBV2
J: TRBJ1-1
length: 13

DNA: TGTGCCAGTACAGTTTACTCTGGGGCCAACGTCCTGACTTTC
CDR3: CASTVYSGANVLTF
D: NA
size: NA
V: TRBV19
J: TRBJ2-6
length: 14

DNA: TGTGCCAGCAGCCAATTATATGAGCAGTTCTTC
CDR3: CASSQLYEQFF
D: NA
size: NA
V: TRBV3-1/TRBV3-2
J: TRBJ2-1
length: 11

DNA: TGTGCCTGGAGTGGGGGCAGCGATAGCAATCAGCCCCAGCATTTT
CDR3: CAWSGGSDSNQPQHF
D: NA
size: NA
V: TRBV30
J: TRBJ1-5
length: 15

DNA: TGTGCCAGCAGCCAAGTGGGCCGGGACAGGGCTTCTTTCTGG
CDR3: CASSQVGRDRASFW
D: TRBD1
size: NA
V: TRBV3-1/TRBV3-2
J: TRBJ1-1
length: 14

DNA: TGTGCCAGCGCAAGGGGGCGTTTTAATTCACCCCTCCACTTT
CDR3: CASARGRFNSPLHF
D: TRBD1
size: NA
V: TRBV3-1/TRBV3-2
J: TRBJ1-6
length: 14

DNA: TGTGCCACCAGCACCCGAGCAGGGGCCACTGAAGCTTTCTTT
CDR3: CATSTRAGATEAFF
D: NA
size: once
V: TRBV15
J: TRBJ1-1
length: 14

DNA: TGTGCCAGCAGCCCCAGACGGGTTACACTTGGAAACACCATATATTTT
CDR3: CASSPRRVTLGNTIYF
D: NA
size: NA
V: TRBV27
J: TRBJ1-3
length: 16

DNA: TGTGCCAGCAGTGAAAACAGGGACTCCTACGAGCAGTACTTC
CDR3: CASSENRDSYEQYF
D: NA
size: many
V: TRBV2
J: TRBJ2-7
length: 14

DNA: TGTGCCAGCAGCAGCGCCGGGACAGGGGGCTACGAGCAGTACTTC
CDR3: CASSSAGTGGYEQYF
D: TRBD1
size: NA
V: TRBV27
J: TRBJ2-7
length: 15

DNA: TGTGCCAGTAGTATTGACCGGAGCTCTGGAAACACCATATATTTT
CDR3: CASSIDRSSGNTIYF
D: NA
size: NA
V: TRBV19
J: TRBJ1-3
length: 15

DNA: TGTGCTAGTGGTTGGAGGACAGGGGGCCTCTACAATGAGCAGTTCTTC
CDR3: CASGWRTGGLYNEQFF
D: TRBD1
size: NA
V: TRBV12-5
J: TRBJ2-1
length: 16

DNA: TGTGCCAGCAGCTTAGTACAGGGGATGTATGGCTACACCTTC
CDR3: CASSLVQGMYGYTF
D: TRBD1
size: NA
V: TRBV7-2
J: TRBJ1-2
length: 14